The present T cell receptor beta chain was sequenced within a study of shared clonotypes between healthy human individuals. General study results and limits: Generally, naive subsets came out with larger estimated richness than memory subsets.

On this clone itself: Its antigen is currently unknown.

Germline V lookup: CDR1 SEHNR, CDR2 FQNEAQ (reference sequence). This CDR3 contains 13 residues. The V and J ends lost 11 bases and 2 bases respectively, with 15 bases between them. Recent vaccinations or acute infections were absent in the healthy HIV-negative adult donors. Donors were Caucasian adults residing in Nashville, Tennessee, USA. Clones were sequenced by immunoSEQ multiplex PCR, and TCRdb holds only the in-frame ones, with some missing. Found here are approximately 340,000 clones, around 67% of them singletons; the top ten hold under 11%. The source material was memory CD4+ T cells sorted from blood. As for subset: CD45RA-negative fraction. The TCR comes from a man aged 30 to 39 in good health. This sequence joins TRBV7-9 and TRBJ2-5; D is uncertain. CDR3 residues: CAYAGVGQETQYF. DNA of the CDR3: TGTGCCTACGCCGGTGTGGGGCAAGAGACCCAGTACTTC.